This T cell receptor (beta chain) comes out of a study of blood T cell repertoires in COVID-19. Background on the study: Material from acute and convalescent COVID-19 was sourced from the United States, Italy and Spain. T cells, B-cell-depleted T cells, or PBMCs supplied cDNA or gDNA.

Trimming left V 6 bases short and J 0 bases short, with 11 bases between. The germline V gene encodes CDR1 LNHDA and CDR2 SQIVND (reference sequence). The CDR3 covers 14 residues. Per the study methods: Counts of nucleated cells, estimated from reference gene primer amplification, were obtained. The assay was immunoSEQ multiplex PCR, and TCRdb's table has in-frame clones only and misses some. That table supplies the V and J calls and clone size; D and trimming were determined from the DNA. The data hold roughly 60,000 clones, with approximately 84% observed a single time. J is TRBJ1-1 and V is TRBV19; the D is unclear. Source material: peripheral blood. The receptor's source is a man in his 60s with acute or convalescent COVID-19. CDR3 protein: CASRNHRMNTEAFF. CDR3 bases: TGTGCCAGTAGGAATCACAGAATGAACACTGAAGCTTTCTTT.